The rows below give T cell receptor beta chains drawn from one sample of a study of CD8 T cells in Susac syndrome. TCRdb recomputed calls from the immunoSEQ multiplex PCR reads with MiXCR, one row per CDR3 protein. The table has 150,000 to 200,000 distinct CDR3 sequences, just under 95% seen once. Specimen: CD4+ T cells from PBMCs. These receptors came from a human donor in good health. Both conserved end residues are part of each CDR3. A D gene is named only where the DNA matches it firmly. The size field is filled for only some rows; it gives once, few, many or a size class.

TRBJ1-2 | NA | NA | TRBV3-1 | TGTGCCAGCAGCCAAGATGTTACAGGCGGGGGCGGCTACACCTTC | CASSQDVTGGGGYTF
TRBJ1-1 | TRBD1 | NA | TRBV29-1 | TGCAGCGTCCCCCCGGGACAGGGGTCCGCTTTCTTT | CSVPPGQGSAFF
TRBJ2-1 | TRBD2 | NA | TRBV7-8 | TGTGCCAGCAGCCCAGCGGGGACGGGGCAGTTCTTC | CASSPAGTGQFF
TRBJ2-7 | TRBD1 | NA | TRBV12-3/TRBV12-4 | TGTGCCAGCAGTTCCGGGGACAGGAGCTCCTACGAGCAGTACTTC | CASSSGDRSSYEQYF
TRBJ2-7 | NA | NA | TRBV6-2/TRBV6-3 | TGTGCCAGCAGTTACGACGCGTCAGGGGCGCACAGGTACGAGCAGTACTTC | CASSYDASGAHRYEQYF
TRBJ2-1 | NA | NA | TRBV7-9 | TGTGCCAGCAGCTTAATCCATCAGGTTCGGGTCAATGAGCAGTTCTTC | CASSLIHQVRVNEQFF
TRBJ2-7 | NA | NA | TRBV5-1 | TGCGCCAGCAAGCGTATGGGGTACGAGCAGTACTTC | CASKRMGYEQYF
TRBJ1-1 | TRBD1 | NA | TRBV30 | TGTGCCTGGAGTGAGACAGGGCTGAACACTGAAGCTTTCTTT | CAWSETGLNTEAFF
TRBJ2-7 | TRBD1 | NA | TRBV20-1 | TGCAGTGCTAGAGATCTTAAGGGGGCACCCTACGAGCAGTACTTC | CSARDLKGAPYEQYF
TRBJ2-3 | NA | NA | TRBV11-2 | TGTGCCAGCAGCTTAGGACCGGGGGACACAGATACGCAGTATTTT | CASSLGPGDTDTQYF
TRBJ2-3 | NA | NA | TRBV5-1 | TGCGCCAGCAGCTTAGTCGGAACAGATACGCAGTATTTT | CASSLVGTDTQYF
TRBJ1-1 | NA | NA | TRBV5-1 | TGTGCCAGCAGCCCCGGGGACACTGAAACTTTCTTT | CASSPGDTETFF
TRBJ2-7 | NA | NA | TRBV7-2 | TGTGCCAGCAGCTTAGGGTCAGGTGGCGTGGCCTACGAGCAGTACTTC | CASSLGSGGVAYEQYF
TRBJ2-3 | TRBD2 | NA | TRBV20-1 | TGCAGTGGGCGACTAGCGGGGGGGCTGGGTACGCAGTATTTT | CSGRLAGGLGTQYF
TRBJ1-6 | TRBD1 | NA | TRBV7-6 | TGTGCCAGCAGCTTAGCGCCGACAGGGGCGTATGGTTCACCCCTCCACTTT | CASSLAPTGAYGSPLHF
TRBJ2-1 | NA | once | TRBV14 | TGTGCCAGCAGCCGCCGGACCATCAATGAGCAGTTCTTC | CASSRRTINEQFF
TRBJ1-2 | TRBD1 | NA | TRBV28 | TGTGCCAGCAGTGCCACCTCCAGGGGGGGCACCTTC | CASSATSRGGTF